This T cell receptor (beta chain) was documented in a study of T cell repertoires in cytomegalovirus infection. TCRdb recomputed calls from the reads with MiXCR, one row per CDR3 protein. This table has 680,000 or so distinct CDR3 sequences, approximately 34% appearing once. V lost 0 bases and J lost 6; bases outside the gene matches: 3. From germline, CDR1 is SEHNR and CDR2 FQNEAQ (reference sequence). This CDR3 has 15 residues. The V call is TRBV7-9, the J call TRBJ2-1; 9 bases map to TRBD1. The sample consisted of PBMCs. The sequence was obtained from a human donor in good health (CMV status not recorded). Some clones in this sample may be carry-over from other donors' samples. The chain's CDR3 is CASSLAQGAPNEQFF. The CDR3 DNA sequence: TGTGCCAGCAGCTTAGCACAGGGGGCCCCCAATGAGCAGTTCTTC.